This T cell receptor (beta chain) emerged from a study of T cells in Graves' hyperthyroidism and ophthalmopathy. About this clonotype itself: Its antigen is as yet unknown.

Germline V lookup: CDR1 KGHDR, CDR2 SFDVKD. V lost 5 bases to trimming and J lost 3 bases, with 19 bases between them. This CDR3 is 17 amino acids long. Regarding the study as a whole: Most clonotypes that expanded in the thyroid above 0.001 also showed up in blood.

Amplified regions were TCR beta CDR3 sequences from RNA transcripts. Researchers ran a first-round RT-PCR on the TCR CDR3 using the HTBI primer set. From the multiplex PCR reads, TCRdb called clonotypes with MiXCR, one entry per CDR3 protein. The sample carries hundreds of thousands of distinct CDR3 sequences, 45% recorded once. J is TRBJ1-5 and V is TRBV24-1; D is perhaps TRBD1 (6 bases). Sequenced input: peripheral blood or thyroid tissue (not recorded which). This clonotype was sampled from an adult man with Graves' disease, either hyperthyroidism or ophthalmopathy (not recorded which). The CDR3 is CATSARGAGIANQPQHF. CDR3 DNA: TGTGCCACCAGTGCTAGGGGGGCAGGCATAGCCAATCAGCCCCAGCATTTT.